This T cell receptor beta chain derives from a study of T cell responses to AZD1222 COVID-19 vaccine. The data were produced by immunoSEQ multiplex PCR, yet TCRdb's version contains in-frame clones alone and is incomplete. The profile covers about 78,000 clones, with approximately 86% appearing a single time and 24% taken by the ten largest. Trimming removed 5 bases from V and 2 bases from J, with 12 bases in between. The CDR3 consists of 15 residues. The germline gives CDR1 SEHNR, CDR2 FQNEAQ (reference sequence). The TCR was taken from an adult in good health. The rearrangement uses TRBV7-9 and TRBJ1-4; a possible D gene is TRBD1 (5 bases). This specimen was peripheral blood, taken on day 0 of AZD1222 vaccination. The CDR3 nucleotides read TGTGCCAGCAGCGCGATAGGGGCCACTAATGAAAAACTGTTTTTT. It translates to CASSAIGATNEKLFF. The whole variable domain, remainder taken from reference TRBV7-9 and TRBJ1-4, is DTGVSQNPRHKITKRGQNVTFRCDPISEHNRLYWYRQTLGQGPEFLTYFQNEAQLEKSRLLSDRFSAERPKGSFSTLEIQRTEQGDSAMYLCASSAIGATNEKLFFGSGTQLSVL.